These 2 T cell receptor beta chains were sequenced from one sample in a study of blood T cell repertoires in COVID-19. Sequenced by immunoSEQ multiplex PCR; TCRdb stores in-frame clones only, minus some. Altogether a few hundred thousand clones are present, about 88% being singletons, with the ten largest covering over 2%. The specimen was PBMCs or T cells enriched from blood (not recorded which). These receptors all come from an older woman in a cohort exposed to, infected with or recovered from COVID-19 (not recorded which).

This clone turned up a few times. CDR3 loop: CASGKERELYEQYF. In DNA, the CDR3 is TGTGCCTCTGGAAAGGAACGGGAGTTGTACGAGCAGTACTTC. The chain uses TRBV30 and TRBJ2-7; TRBD2 is a possible D gene (6 bases). Between the trimmed V and J ends, which lost 7 bases and 4 bases, there was a span of 20 bases. Per the germline V gene, CDR1 is GTSNPN and CDR2 is SVGIG (reference sequence). CDR3 length equals 14 residues.

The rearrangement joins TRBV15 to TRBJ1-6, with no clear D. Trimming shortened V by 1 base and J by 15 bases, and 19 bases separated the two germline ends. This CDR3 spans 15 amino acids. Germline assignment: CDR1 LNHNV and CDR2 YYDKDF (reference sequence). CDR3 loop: CATSRGAGGLASLHF. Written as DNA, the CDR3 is TGTGCCACCAGCAGAGGGGCAGGCGGACTGGCAAGCCTCCACTTT.